Listed below are T cell receptor beta chains from one sample, sequenced in a study of early T cells in non-severe SARS-CoV-2 infection. Each CDR3 protein gets one entry after TCRdb re-called the 5' RACE reads with MiXCR. The data contain 27,000 or so distinct CDR3 sequences, roughly 4.5% of them singletons. The sample taken for sequencing was whole blood. These receptors all stem from an adult who was a healthcare worker with PCR-confirmed SARS-CoV-2 infection or an uninfected control (not recorded which). The CDR3 runs from the conserved cysteine through the conserved F or W. A D gene is named only where the DNA matches it firmly. Not every row has a clone size; where given, it reads once, few, many or a size class.

D gene: TRBD2; V gene: TRBV19; J gene: TRBJ2-2; clone size: many; CDR3 protein: CASRGLAANTGELFF; CDR3 DNA: TGTGCCAGCCGAGGCCTAGCGGCGAACACCGGGGAGCTGTTTTTT
D gene: TRBD2; V gene: TRBV7-8; J gene: TRBJ2-2; clone size: many; CDR3 protein: CASSLGLAGPKNTGELFF; CDR3 DNA: TGTGCCAGCAGCTTGGGACTAGCGGGCCCGAAGAACACCGGGGAGCTGTTTTTT
D gene: TRBD2; V gene: TRBV5-1; J gene: TRBJ2-1; clone size: many; CDR3 protein: CASSISGSLNEQFF; CDR3 DNA: TGCGCCAGCAGCATTAGCGGGAGTCTTAATGAGCAGTTCTTC
D gene: TRBD1; V gene: TRBV12-3/TRBV12-4; J gene: TRBJ2-2; clone size: many; CDR3 protein: CASSLRAGGTGELFF; CDR3 DNA: TGTGCCAGCAGTTTAAGGGCAGGGGGCACCGGGGAGCTGTTTTTT
D gene: .; V gene: TRBV20-1; J gene: TRBJ1-1; clone size: many; CDR3 protein: CSARDPQGNTEAFF; CDR3 DNA: TGCAGTGCTAGAGATCCCCAGGGTAACACTGAAGCTTTCTTT
D gene: TRBD2; V gene: TRBV20-1; J gene: TRBJ2-7; clone size: .; CDR3 protein: CSAREGLAGYEQYF; CDR3 DNA: TGCAGTGCTAGAGAGGGACTAGCGGGGTACGAGCAGTACTTC
D gene: .; V gene: TRBV20-1; J gene: TRBJ2-5; clone size: few; CDR3 protein: CSVWRSGWETQYF; CDR3 DNA: TGCAGTGTCTGGCGGAGCGGTTGGGAGACCCAGTACTTC
D gene: .; V gene: TRBV6-1; J gene: TRBJ2-7; clone size: many; CDR3 protein: CASTQWAPGDWKQYF; CDR3 DNA: TGTGCCAGCACACAATGGGCTCCGGGGGACTGGAAGCAGTACTTC
D gene: TRBD2; V gene: TRBV6-5; J gene: TRBJ2-1; clone size: .; CDR3 protein: CASRKGLAFNEQFF; CDR3 DNA: TGTGCCAGCAGGAAGGGACTAGCTTTCAATGAGCAGTTCTTC
D gene: TRBD2; V gene: TRBV4-2; J gene: TRBJ2-3; clone size: few; CDR3 protein: CASSQLQAGGHTDTQYF; CDR3 DNA: TGTGCCAGCAGCCAACTGCAAGCGGGAGGGCACACAGATACGCAGTATTTT
D gene: .; V gene: TRBV6-6; J gene: TRBJ2-5; clone size: many; CDR3 protein: CASRGREGPQETQYF; CDR3 DNA: TGTGCCAGCAGGGGTCGGGAAGGGCCTCAAGAGACCCAGTACTTC
D gene: TRBD2; V gene: TRBV20-1; J gene: TRBJ2-7; clone size: many; CDR3 protein: CSARRPSGDYEQYF; CDR3 DNA: TGCAGTGCTAGAAGGCCTAGCGGAGACTACGAGCAGTACTTC
D gene: .; V gene: TRBV7-3; J gene: TRBJ2-5; clone size: many; CDR3 protein: CASSLKGGGFQETQYF; CDR3 DNA: TGTGCCAGCAGCTTAAAGGGAGGAGGGTTCCAAGAGACCCAGTACTTC
D gene: .; V gene: TRBV20-1; J gene: TRBJ1-5; clone size: many; CDR3 protein: CSARDDQGQPQHF; CDR3 DNA: TGCAGTGCTAGAGACGACCAGGGTCAGCCCCAGCATTTT
D gene: TRBD2; V gene: TRBV7-2; J gene: TRBJ2-3; clone size: many; CDR3 protein: CASSPRLAGGPSTDTQYF; CDR3 DNA: TGTGCCAGCAGCCCTAGACTAGCGGGAGGGCCGAGTACAGATACGCAGTATTTT
D gene: TRBD2; V gene: TRBV20-1; J gene: TRBJ2-1; clone size: many; CDR3 protein: CSARIPGLSDNEQFF; CDR3 DNA: TGCAGTGCTAGAATACCGGGACTAAGCGACAATGAGCAGTTCTTC
D gene: .; V gene: TRBV28; J gene: TRBJ1-1; clone size: many; CDR3 protein: CASSYGRRPTEAFF; CDR3 DNA: TGTGCCAGCAGTTACGGACGGAGGCCCACTGAAGCTTTCTTT
D gene: .; V gene: TRBV6-2/TRBV6-3; J gene: TRBJ1-1; clone size: many; CDR3 protein: CASGRGRAFF; CDR3 DNA: TGTGCCAGCGGTCGGGGAAGAGCTTTCTTT
D gene: .; V gene: TRBV30; J gene: TRBJ2-1; clone size: many; CDR3 protein: CAWSPTSYEQFF; CDR3 DNA: TGTGCCTGGAGCCCTACTAGTTATGAGCAGTTCTTC
D gene: .; V gene: TRBV6-2/TRBV6-3; J gene: TRBJ2-3; clone size: many; CDR3 protein: CASSYRVSTDTQYF; CDR3 DNA: TGTGCCAGCAGTTACCGTGTTAGCACAGATACGCAGTATTTT
D gene: .; V gene: TRBV3-1; J gene: TRBJ2-3; clone size: .; CDR3 protein: CASSQGTGTPLHF; CDR3 DNA: TGTGCCAGCAGCCAAGGGACCGGGACTCCCCTACATTTT
D gene: .; V gene: TRBV12-3/TRBV12-4; J gene: TRBJ1-5; clone size: many; CDR3 protein: CASSLGSSEPQHF; CDR3 DNA: TGTGCCAGCAGTTTGGGTTCCTCGGAGCCCCAGCATTTT
D gene: .; V gene: TRBV28; J gene: TRBJ2-1; clone size: .; CDR3 protein: CASSLGGANSYNEQFF; CDR3 DNA: TGTGCCAGCAGTTTAGGAGGGGCCAACTCCTACAATGAGCAGTTCTTC
D gene: TRBD1; V gene: TRBV12-3/TRBV12-4; J gene: TRBJ2-2; clone size: .; CDR3 protein: CASCPAATGVGELFF; CDR3 DNA: TGTGCCAGCTGTCCCGCAGCAACAGGGGTCGGGGAGCTGTTTTTT
D gene: .; V gene: TRBV14; J gene: TRBJ2-2; clone size: many; CDR3 protein: CASSQRGAHLSGELFF; CDR3 DNA: TGTGCCAGCAGCCAACGAGGGGCACACCTCTCCGGGGAGCTGTTTTTT
D gene: TRBD1; V gene: TRBV25-1; J gene: TRBJ2-2; clone size: many; CDR3 protein: CASSAPGTGGTGELFF; CDR3 DNA: TGTGCCAGCAGTGCGCCCGGGACAGGGGGCACCGGGGAGCTGTTTTTT
D gene: .; V gene: TRBV7-2; J gene: TRBJ2-1; clone size: many; CDR3 protein: CASSLGRQSYNEQFF; CDR3 DNA: TGTGCCAGCAGCTTAGGAAGGCAGAGCTACAATGAGCAGTTCTTC
D gene: TRBD2; V gene: TRBV7-9; J gene: TRBJ2-3; clone size: many; CDR3 protein: CASSREASGNSVPDTQYF; CDR3 DNA: TGTGCCAGCAGCCGGGAGGCTAGCGGGAACTCGGTCCCAGATACGCAGTATTTT
D gene: TRBD1; V gene: TRBV5-1; J gene: TRBJ1-6; clone size: many; CDR3 protein: CASRTGTANSPLHF; CDR3 DNA: TGCGCCAGCAGGACCGGGACAGCCAATTCACCCCTCCACTTT
D gene: .; V gene: TRBV7-3; J gene: TRBJ1-3; clone size: many; CDR3 protein: CASSPGGAENTIYF; CDR3 DNA: TGTGCCAGCAGCCCCGGCGGTGCTGAAAACACCATATATTTT
D gene: TRBD2; V gene: TRBV28; J gene: TRBJ2-3; clone size: many; CDR3 protein: CASSQLTSGNTDTQYF; CDR3 DNA: TGTGCCAGCAGTCAGCTTACTAGCGGGAACACAGATACGCAGTATTTT
D gene: .; V gene: TRBV28; J gene: TRBJ2-4; clone size: many; CDR3 protein: CASSSTEIAKNIQYF; CDR3 DNA: TGTGCCAGCAGTAGTACCGAGATTGCCAAAAACATTCAGTACTTC
D gene: .; V gene: TRBV12-3/TRBV12-4; J gene: TRBJ2-4; clone size: many; CDR3 protein: CASRSRGEVAKNIQYF; CDR3 DNA: TGTGCCAGCAGATCAAGGGGCGAAGTAGCCAAAAACATTCAGTACTTC
D gene: .; V gene: TRBV20-1; J gene: TRBJ2-3; clone size: many; CDR3 protein: CRFMEGAGTDTQYF; CDR3 DNA: TGCAGGTTCATGGAGGGGGCGGGCACAGATACGCAGTATTTT
D gene: TRBD2; V gene: TRBV6-1; J gene: TRBJ2-1; clone size: many; CDR3 protein: CASSEEERGVYNEQFF; CDR3 DNA: TGTGCCAGCAGTGAAGAGGAGCGGGGGGTCTACAATGAGCAGTTCTTC
D gene: .; V gene: TRBV9; J gene: TRBJ1-1; clone size: many; CDR3 protein: CASSVGLGGSEAFF; CDR3 DNA: TGTGCCAGCAGCGTGGGACTAGGCGGGTCTGAAGCTTTCTTT
D gene: .; V gene: TRBV5-5; J gene: TRBJ2-1; clone size: .; CDR3 protein: CASSTQVISYNEQFF; CDR3 DNA: TGTGCCAGCAGTACACAGGTTATCTCCTACAATGAGCAGTTCTTC
D gene: .; V gene: TRBV27; J gene: TRBJ1-5; clone size: many; CDR3 protein: CASSLFFVGSQPQHF; CDR3 DNA: TGTGCCAGCAGTTTATTTTTCGTAGGGAGCCAGCCCCAGCATTTT
D gene: .; V gene: TRBV6-6; J gene: TRBJ2-5; clone size: many; CDR3 protein: CASKILQDSETQYF; CDR3 DNA: TGTGCCAGCAAGATCCTCCAGGATTCGGAGACCCAGTACTTC
D gene: TRBD1; V gene: TRBV7-9; J gene: TRBJ2-7; clone size: many; CDR3 protein: CASSLGDRETGEQYF; CDR3 DNA: TGTGCCAGCAGCTTAGGGGACAGGGAGACCGGCGAGCAGTACTTC
D gene: .; V gene: TRBV4-3; J gene: TRBJ2-1; clone size: many; CDR3 protein: CASSQDDTSGYNEQFF; CDR3 DNA: TGCGCCAGCAGCCAAGATGACACTAGTGGGTACAATGAGCAGTTCTTC
D gene: TRBD1; V gene: TRBV20-1; J gene: TRBJ2-1; clone size: many; CDR3 protein: CSARGRGQGTNEQFF; CDR3 DNA: TGCAGTGCTAGGGGAAGGGGACAGGGGACCAATGAGCAGTTCTTC
D gene: TRBD1; V gene: TRBV20-1; J gene: TRBJ1-6; clone size: many; CDR3 protein: CSAGTGESPLHF; CDR3 DNA: TGCAGTGCTGGGACAGGGGAATCACCCCTCCACTTT
D gene: .; V gene: TRBV7-6; J gene: TRBJ2-5; clone size: many; CDR3 protein: CASSLGTRGKWEETQYF; CDR3 DNA: TGTGCCAGCAGCTTAGGAACCCGCGGTAAATGGGAAGAGACCCAGTACTTC
D gene: .; V gene: TRBV15; J gene: TRBJ2-1; clone size: medium-sized; CDR3 protein: CATSRDGGGSYNEQFF; CDR3 DNA: TGTGCCACCAGCAGAGATGGTGGCGGCTCCTACAATGAGCAGTTCTTC
D gene: .; V gene: TRBV5-5; J gene: TRBJ2-7; clone size: .; CDR3 protein: CASSFEVSLTYEQYF; CDR3 DNA: TGTGCCAGCAGCTTTGAGGTTTCTCTTACCTACGAGCAGTACTTC
D gene: .; V gene: TRBV7-6; J gene: TRBJ2-5; clone size: medium-sized; CDR3 protein: CASSLTGFPETQYF; CDR3 DNA: TGTGCCAGCAGTCTTACGGGGTTTCCAGAGACCCAGTACTTC
D gene: TRBD2; V gene: TRBV19; J gene: TRBJ2-1; clone size: many; CDR3 protein: CASSGGDEQFF; CDR3 DNA: TGTGCCAGTAGTGGGGGGGATGAGCAGTTCTTC
D gene: .; V gene: TRBV9; J gene: TRBJ2-1; clone size: many; CDR3 protein: CASSRNFYEQFF; CDR3 DNA: TGTGCCAGCAGCCGCAATTTCTATGAGCAGTTCTTC
D gene: TRBD2; V gene: TRBV6-2/TRBV6-3; J gene: TRBJ2-2; clone size: .; CDR3 protein: CASRTGLAGDHGELFF; CDR3 DNA: TGTGCCAGCAGGACGGGACTAGCGGGAGATCACGGGGAGCTGTTTTTT
D gene: TRBD2; V gene: TRBV7-9; J gene: TRBJ2-5; clone size: many; CDR3 protein: CASSLSLAGLETQYF; CDR3 DNA: TGTGCCAGCAGCTTATCTCTAGCGGGGCTAGAGACCCAGTACTTC